This T cell receptor (beta chain) was observed in a study of T cells in Graves' hyperthyroidism and ophthalmopathy. On the study more broadly: Staff took peripheral blood when the initial diagnosis was made, before any treatment began. General study points: Blood samples included most of the expanded thyroid clonotypes exceeding 0.001.

The germline V gene encodes CDR1 MNHEY and CDR2 SMNVEV (reference sequence). This CDR3 region has 15 residues. V gave up 6 bases and J gave up 0 bases; unmatched junction bases: 4. A few counts support this clonotype. What it binds is not known. Amplification of TCR beta CDR3 regions was performed using RNA transcripts as template. When the TCR CDR3 underwent first-round RT-PCR, the HTBI primer set was used. TCRdb recomputed calls from the multiplex PCR reads with MiXCR, one row per CDR3 protein. The sample has roughly 700,000 distinct CDR3 sequences, approximately 15% seen once; the top ten hold less than 20%.

Sequencing was performed on blood. The sequence was obtained from a man aged 45-65 years with Graves' hyperthyroidism. This chain joins TRBV27 and TRBJ2-7, with 11 bases aligning to TRBD2. CDR3 region: CASRLAGGRSYEQYF. Written as DNA, the CDR3 is TGTGCCAGCAGGCTAGCGGGAGGCCGCTCCTACGAGCAGTACTTC.